Below, 32 T cell receptor beta chains from the same sample are listed, as sequenced in a study of graft-versus-host responses after intestinal transplantation. Clones were read by immunoSEQ multiplex PCR, and TCRdb kept only the in-frame ones, dropping some. The table lists approximately 50,000 clones, roughly 90% of them singletons. This specimen consisted of PBMCs, obtained 26 days after transplant. The receptor source for this set is a human patient who received an intestinal transplant, so some T cells may come from the graft donor.

The V gene is TRBV4-1, the J gene TRBJ2-1; 7 bases align to TRBD1. Germline loops: CDR1 MGHRA, CDR2 YSYEKL. V shed 3 bases, J shed 2 bases, and the junction held 1 base outside the gene matches. This CDR3 is built from 14 residues. CDR3 nucleotides: TGCGCCAGCAGCCATAGGGGGCCCTACAATGAGCAGTTCTTC. This translates into CASSHRGPYNEQFF.

The rearrangement joins TRBV28 to TRBJ2-7; 8 nucleotides agree with TRBD1. The V gene's germline CDR1 is MDHEN and CDR2 SYDVKM. This CDR3 is 13 amino acids long. V gave up 4 bases and J gave up 7 bases; unmatched junction bases: 6. The CDR3: CASSSGGLGEQYF. The CDR3 region has the DNA TGTGCCAGCAGTTCAGGGGGCCTGGGGGAGCAGTACTTC.

The chain employs TRBV19 and TRBJ2-5; possibly TRBD2 for D (5 bases). Germline V gives CDR1 LNHDA, CDR2 SQIVND (reference sequence). Trimming shortened V by 5 bases and J by 2 bases, and 9 bases separated the two germline ends. There are 13 residues in the CDR3. The CDR3 spells CASSSPGQETQYF. The DNA of the CDR3 is TGTGCCAGTAGTTCCCCGGGACAAGAGACCCAGTACTTC.

The V and J genes are TRBV4-1 and TRBJ2-3, with 8 bases that match TRBD2. This CDR3 has 18 residues. Per the germline V gene, CDR1 is MGHRA and CDR2 is YSYEKL. Germline trimming cut 0 bases from V and 1 base from J; bases unmatched to any gene: 9. The CDR3 loop is CASSQDRGLVPRTDTQYF. The CDR3 DNA is TGCGCCAGCAGCCAAGATCGGGGACTAGTCCCCCGCACAGATACGCAGTATTTT.

The chain recombines TRBV5-1 with TRBJ2-3, with 10 bases lining up with TRBD2. Germline lookup yields CDR1 SGHRS and CDR2 YFSETQ. This CDR3 region has 16 residues. V was pared by 3 bases and J by 0 bases, with 4 bases of the junction left unmatched. CDR3 in amino acids: CASSWALAGSTDTQYF. CDR3 bases: TGCGCCAGCAGCTGGGCACTAGCGGGGAGCACAGATACGCAGTATTTT. Using reference TRBV5-1 and TRBJ2-3 for the parts outside the CDR3, the full variable domain is KAGVTQTPRYLIKTRGQQVTLSCSPISGHRSVSWYQQTPGQGLQFLFEYFSETQRNKGNFPGRFSGRQFSNSRSEMNVSTLELGDSALYLCASSWALAGSTDTQYFGPGTRLTVL.

The chain employs TRBV5-1 and TRBJ2-7; a possible D gene is TRBD1 (6 bases). From germline, CDR1 is SGHRS and CDR2 YFSETQ. The CDR3 covers 13 residues. V lost 5 bases and J 4 bases, leaving 13 bases between the germline ends. Here the CDR3 DNA reads TGCGCCAGCAGTCCCGGGACACCATACGAGCAGTACTTC. Protein sequence: CASSPGTPYEQYF.

The genes are TRBV28 and TRBJ1-4; D not resolved. Germline CDR1 reads MDHEN; CDR2 reads SYDVKM. V was cut by 1 base and J by 0 bases, with 18 bases left in between. The CDR3 runs 19 residues. The CDR3, as DNA: TGTGCCAGCAGTTTATTTGTAGCGGGCAGTGATGCAACTAATGAAAAACTGTTTTTT. Protein sequence: CASSLFVAGSDATNEKLFF.

The V and J genes are TRBV25-1 and TRBJ2-1; 8 bases line up with TRBD2. The J segment lost 9 bases and the V segment lost 7 bases, leaving 14 bases of the junction unmatched. The CDR3 length is 15 residues. The V gene's germline CDR1 is MGHDK and CDR2 SYGVNS. CDR3 bases: TGTGCCAGCACCCCACCCAGCGGGGGAATGTTTGAGCAGTTCTTC. Translation: CASTPPSGGMFEQFF.

The chain uses TRBV5-4 and TRBJ2-1; no reliable D call. Germline loops: CDR1 SGHNT, CDR2 YYREEE (reference sequence). V was trimmed by 5 bases and J by 9 bases, leaving 24 bases between them. This CDR3 is 16 amino acids long. CDR3 DNA sequence: TGTGCCAGCAGTTCCCCCCCGTCGTCCCCGGCGGCTGAGCAGTTCTTC. This gives the protein CASSSPPSSPAAEQFF. The whole variable domain, filled in from reference TRBV5-4 and TRBJ2-1, reads ETGVTQSPTHLIKTRGQQVTLRCSSQSGHNTVSWYQQALGQGPQFIFQYYREEENGRGNFPPRFSGLQFPNYSSELNVNALELDDSALYLCASSSPPSSPAAEQFFGPGTRLTVL.

The chain uses TRBV7-6 and TRBJ1-1, with D hard to call. Deletions cut 5 bases from V and 0 bases from J, with 4 bases between. The CDR3 consists of 12 residues. Germline CDR1 reads SGHVS; CDR2 reads FNYEAQ. The CDR3, as DNA: TGTGCCAGCAGCGAGCTGAACACTGAAGCTTTCTTT. Amino acids: CASSELNTEAFF.

This chain connects TRBV6-5 to TRBJ2-7; the match to TRBD1 covers 9 bases. The CDR3 extends over 16 amino acids. With V trimmed by 2 bases and J by 5 bases, 10 bases remained unmatched. Germline V CDR1 and CDR2: MNHEY, SVGAGI. The DNA of the CDR3 is TGTGCCAGCAGTTACGCGGACGGGACAGGGTACCACGAGCAGTACTTC. As protein: CASSYADGTGYHEQYF.

The chain is built from TRBV7-3 and TRBJ2-5; 7 bases align to TRBD2. The V segment lost 2 bases and the J segment 6 bases; nucleotides outside the gene matches: 6. Germline CDR1 is SGHTA and CDR2 is FQGTGA. CDR3 length equals 14 residues. The CDR3 is CASSLGGGVQTQYF. CDR3 coding DNA: TGTGCCAGCAGCTTAGGCGGGGGAGTACAGACCCAGTACTTC.

This clone occurred once. The gene calls are TRBV28 and TRBJ1-1, with 9 positions matching TRBD1. Germline V gene lookup returns CDR1 MDHEN and CDR2 SYDVKM. After removal of 6 bases from V and 4 bases from J, the junction contained 9 bases not matched to a gene. The CDR3 length is 15 residues. CDR3 in amino acids: CASRAPGQGSTEAFF. The CDR3 DNA follows: TGTGCCAGCAGAGCCCCGGGACAGGGAAGCACTGAAGCTTTCTTT.

The chain combines TRBV28 with TRBJ2-1, with D maybe TRBD2 (5 bases). CDR3 size: 16 residues. V lost 5 bases, J lost 4 bases, and 18 bases lay in between. Germline V gene lookup returns CDR1 MDHEN and CDR2 SYDVKM. This CDR3 reads CASSLERFFNYNEQFF. CDR3 nucleotides: TGTGCCAGCAGTCTCGAGCGGTTTTTTAATTACAATGAGCAGTTCTTC. Complete variable domain (other parts from reference TRBV28 and TRBJ2-1): DVKVTQSSRYLVKRTGEKVFLECVQDMDHENMFWYRQDPGLGLRLIYFSYDVKMKEKGDIPEGYSVSREKKERFSLILESASTNQTSMYLCASSLERFFNYNEQFFGPGTRLTVL.

The chain is built from TRBV28 and TRBJ2-1; 7 nucleotides agree with TRBD1. The CDR3 consists of 15 residues. V was clipped by 3 bases and J by 4 bases; unmatched bases: 6. Germline V gives CDR1 MDHEN, CDR2 SYDVKM. CDR3 region: CASSFGTEMYNEQFF. DNA of the CDR3: TGTGCCAGCAGTTTTGGGACAGAAATGTACAATGAGCAGTTCTTC. The full variable domain, rest sourced from reference TRBV28 and TRBJ2-1, is DVKVTQSSRYLVKRTGEKVFLECVQDMDHENMFWYRQDPGLGLRLIYFSYDVKMKEKGDIPEGYSVSREKKERFSLILESASTNQTSMYLCASSFGTEMYNEQFFGPGTRLTVL.

The chain is built from TRBV7-8 and TRBJ1-5; 7 bases line up with TRBD1. Germline V gene data show CDR1 as SGHVS and CDR2 as FQNEAQ. The V and J ends lost 5 bases and 0 bases, in that order; junction bases with no gene match: 19. CDR3 length equals 20 residues. The CDR3 DNA is TGTGCCAGCAGCAAATCCAAATACAGGGGATCTCTTTATAGCAATCAGCCCCAGCATTTT. This encodes CASSKSKYRGSLYSNQPQHF.

This chain links TRBV28 with TRBJ1-5; D not resolved. The germline V gene encodes CDR1 MDHEN and CDR2 SYDVKM. This CDR3 has 16 residues. The ends were cut back, 2 bases at V and 0 bases at J, with 11 bases in the middle. CDR3 nucleotides: TGTGCCAGCAGTTTAGGAGCGGGAAATAGCAATCAGCCCCAGCATTTT. This translates into CASSLGAGNSNQPQHF.

CDR3 loop: CASSESLDREGLRSPLHF. CDR3 bases: TGTGCCAGCAGTGAATCCCTGGACAGGGAGGGTTTGAGGTCACCCCTCCACTTT. J is TRBJ1-6 and V is TRBV6-1; 8 positions match TRBD1. Losses at the gene ends were 2 bases for V and 10 bases for J; bases not matched to a gene: 16. Germline V gives CDR1 MNHNS, CDR2 SASEGT. The CDR3 consists of 18 residues.

The rearrangement uses TRBV10-3 and TRBJ2-3; maybe TRBD1 (6 bases). In germline, CDR1 is ENHRY, CDR2 SYGVKD. With 3 bases removed from V and 7 bases from J, the gap between germline ends came to 14 bases. The CDR3 is made up of 14 amino acids. The CDR3 reads CAISDDRITNTQYF. The DNA of the CDR3 is TGTGCCATCAGTGATGACAGGATCACGAATACGCAGTATTTT.

The chain uses TRBV7-9 and TRBJ2-1, with D possibly matching TRBD2 (6 bases). This CDR3 is built from 14 residues. The V end lost 7 bases, the J end lost 4 bases, and 14 bases lay between the germline ends. Germline values: CDR1 SEHNR, CDR2 FQNEAQ (reference sequence). For the CDR3, the DNA is TGTGCCAGCACCGTGGCGGGGCGTTACAATGAGCAGTTCTTC. Encoded protein: CASTVAGRYNEQFF.

The chain is built from TRBV28 and TRBJ2-3; D might be TRBD2 (5 bases). This CDR3 region has 16 residues. V lost 8 bases and J lost 5, with 23 bases in between. Germline loops: CDR1 MDHEN, CDR2 SYDVKM. DNA for the CDR3: TGTGCCAGCTCACATTTCCGGGAAATAGGCATAGATACGCAGTATTTT. This codes for CASSHFREIGIDTQYF.

This clone was recorded once. The chain uses TRBV28 and TRBJ1-6; D perhaps matches TRBD1 (6 bases). V lost 3 bases to trimming and J lost 9 bases, with 15 bases between them. This CDR3 spans 15 amino acids. Germline CDR1 MDHEN, CDR2 SYDVKM. The CDR3 loop reads CASSLSRGGISPLHF. The CDR3 nucleotides read TGTGCCAGCAGTTTGAGTCGAGGGGGAATTTCACCCCTCCACTTT.

The V call is TRBV4-1, the J call TRBJ2-3; perhaps TRBD2 as D (6 bases). The CDR3 length is 16 residues. Per the germline V gene, CDR1 is MGHRA and CDR2 is YSYEKL. The ends were cut back, 4 bases at V and 0 bases at J, with 14 bases in the middle. This chain's CDR3 is CASSRRGRQSTDTQYF. The CDR3 bases are TGCGCCAGCAGCCGGCGGGGTCGGCAAAGCACAGATACGCAGTATTTT.

The J gene is TRBJ2-1, the V gene TRBV9; weak D call: TRBD1 (6 bases). Germline V gives CDR1 SGDLS, CDR2 YYNGEE. CDR3 size: 15 residues. The V end was cut by 4 bases, the J end by 8 bases, with 19 bases between. The chain's CDR3 is CASSPWGLPLDEQFF. The CDR3 DNA reads TGTGCCAGCAGCCCATGGGGGCTCCCTTTAGATGAGCAGTTCTTC.

The chain couples TRBV29-1 to TRBJ1-1; D gene ambiguous. The length of the CDR3 is 13 residues. Per the germline V gene, CDR1 is SQVTM and CDR2 is ANQGSEA. Deletions cut 2 bases from V and 5 bases from J, with 12 bases between. CDR3 nucleotide sequence: TGCAGCGTTGAAACGGGAATGGGTACTGAAGCTTTCTTT. It translates to CSVETGMGTEAFF.

J is TRBJ2-3 and V is TRBV2; 10 bases map to TRBD2. CDR3 size: 15 residues. From germline, CDR1 is SNHLY and CDR2 FYNNEI. V trimming: 5 bases; J trimming: 0 bases; junction bases outside the gene matches: 2. The CDR3 coding sequence is TGTGCCAGCAGTAGCGGGGGGGCTAGCACAGATACGCAGTATTTT. Amino acids: CASSSGGASTDTQYF.

V and J are TRBV28 and TRBJ1-3; a possible D gene is TRBD1 (6 bases). This CDR3 contains 15 residues. Germline CDR1 is MDHEN and CDR2 is SYDVKM. V was trimmed by 4 bases and J by 1 base, leaving 11 bases between them. The CDR3 loop is CASSWGHLSGNTIYF. CDR3 sequence (DNA): TGTGCCAGCAGTTGGGGACACCTATCTGGAAACACCATATATTTT.

The chain has TRBV5-8 and TRBJ2-7; 8 bases match TRBD1. The CDR3 is 18 residues long. From germline, CDR1 is SGHTS and CDR2 YDEGEE. Trimming removed 2 bases from V and 2 bases from J; junction bases left unmatched: 15. The CDR3 spells CASSFGRGWDRRTYEQYF. The CDR3 nucleotides are TGTGCCAGCAGCTTTGGGAGAGGTTGGGACAGGCGAACCTACGAGCAGTACTTC.

The genes are TRBV2 and TRBJ2-5; D ambiguous. Germline lookup yields CDR1 SNHLY and CDR2 FYNNEI. CDR3 length: 14 amino acids. With 0 bases removed from V and 0 bases from J, the gap between germline ends came to 5 bases. CDR3 residues: CASSEAAYQETQYF. CDR3 nucleotides: TGTGCCAGCAGTGAAGCCGCGTACCAAGAGACCCAGTACTTC.

This clone was recorded only once. V gene TRBV5-1 combines with J gene TRBJ2-5, with D perhaps TRBD2 (6 bases). This CDR3 has 15 amino acids. The germline gives CDR1 SGHRS, CDR2 YFSETQ. Trimming removed 1 base at V and 4 bases at J, with 14 bases between. The CDR3: CASSLSGGMLETQYF. The CDR3 coding sequence is TGCGCCAGCAGCTTGTCTGGCGGGATGCTAGAGACCCAGTACTTC.

The genes are TRBV7-9 and TRBJ1-1, with unresolved D. V lost 6 bases to trimming and J lost 4 bases, with 15 bases between them. The CDR3 spans 14 residues. In germline, CDR1 is SEHNR, CDR2 FQNEAQ (reference sequence). CDR3 in amino acids: CASREREGGTEAFF. The DNA for the CDR3 is TGTGCCAGCAGAGAGCGGGAGGGAGGCACTGAAGCTTTCTTT.

The chain carries TRBV7-8 and TRBJ1-6; 8 bases are a match to TRBD1. Per germline, CDR1 SGHVS and CDR2 FQNEAQ. The CDR3 runs 14 residues. Losses at the gene ends were 5 bases for V and 7 bases for J; bases not matched to a gene: 4. The CDR3 DNA is TGTGCCAGCAGCGACAGACAGGGGAATTCACCCCTCCACTTT. Protein product: CASSDRQGNSPLHF.